Listed below are T cell receptor beta chains from one sample, sequenced in a study of tumor-infiltrating lymphocytes in primary liver carcinoma. TCRdb re-analysed the multiplex PCR reads in MiXCR, keeping a single row per CDR3 protein. This repertoire shows around 330,000 distinct CDR3 sequences, almost 60% found once; its top ten account for about a sixth. The sequenced material came from peripheral blood. The source is a woman in her 30s with primary liver carcinoma and hepatitis B virus infection. Each CDR3 is given with its conserved first and last residue. The D gene is left open where the match is weak. Clone size, where shown, is once, few, many, or a class for clones that have expanded.

D: TRBD2
V: TRBV4-3
size: NA
J: TRBJ2-7
CDR3: CASSQDVVLAGGPPYEQYF
DNA: TGCGCCAGCAGCCAAGACGTAGTACTAGCGGGAGGGCCTCCCTACGAGCAGTACTTC

D: NA
V: TRBV6-1
size: few
J: TRBJ1-1
CDR3: CASSEGFWGARAFF
DNA: TGTGCCAGCAGTGAAGGGTTCTGGGGGGCACGGGCTTTCTTT

D: NA
V: TRBV12-3/TRBV12-4
size: NA
J: TRBJ2-5
CDR3: CASGKGLEAQYF
DNA: TGTGCCAGCGGGAAGGGCTTGGAGGCCCAGTACTTC

D: TRBD2
V: TRBV7-8
size: NA
J: TRBJ2-7
CDR3: CASSRGTSEVYEQYF
DNA: TGTGCCAGCAGCCGTGGGACTAGCGAGGTCTACGAGCAGTACTTC

D: NA
V: TRBV28
size: medium-sized
J: TRBJ1-3
CDR3: CASSAQLVRNTIYF
DNA: TGTGCCAGCTCAGCACAGTTGGTGAGAAACACCATATATTTT

D: NA
V: TRBV11-1
size: NA
J: TRBJ2-3
CDR3: CASSRSNVPNIDTQYF
DNA: TGTGCCAGCAGCCGGTCAAATGTACCAAACATAGATACGCAGTATTTT

D: NA
V: TRBV28
size: NA
J: TRBJ2-1
CDR3: CARRPGFPPTLEQFF
DNA: TGTGCCCGCAGACCAGGGTTTCCGCCCACTTTAGAGCAGTTCTTC

D: NA
V: TRBV7-9
size: NA
J: TRBJ2-5
CDR3: CASSLAWGQETQYF
DNA: TGTGCCAGCAGTTTGGCGTGGGGCCAAGAGACCCAGTACTTC

D: NA
V: TRBV19
size: NA
J: TRBJ1-1
CDR3: CASSMRRLNTEAFF
DNA: TGTGCCAGTAGCATGAGACGGCTGAACACTGAAGCTTTCTTT

D: NA
V: TRBV4-3
size: few
J: TRBJ2-7
CDR3: CASSQAPERELYEQYF
DNA: TGCGCCAGCAGCCAAGCCCCGGAACGGGAGTTATACGAGCAGTACTTC

D: TRBD1
V: TRBV18
size: NA
J: TRBJ2-7
CDR3: CASSPGQETHEQYF
DNA: TGTGCCAGCTCCCCGGGACAGGAGACCCACGAGCAGTACTTC

D: TRBD2
V: TRBV28
size: NA
J: TRBJ2-5
CDR3: CASSGPGLARKETQYF
DNA: TGTGCCAGCAGTGGACCGGGACTAGCGAGAAAAGAGACCCAGTACTTC

D: TRBD1
V: TRBV6-1
size: many
J: TRBJ1-3
CDR3: CASTSTGGNTIYF
DNA: TGTGCCAGCACTTCGACAGGGGGAAACACCATATATTTT

D: NA
V: TRBV29-1
size: medium-sized
J: TRBJ2-7
CDR3: CSVELPGNSYEQYF
DNA: TGCAGCGTTGAGCTGCCTGGGAACTCCTACGAGCAGTACTTC

D: NA
V: TRBV5-6
size: NA
J: TRBJ2-6
CDR3: CASSLSGTSGANVLTF
DNA: TGTGCCAGCAGCTTGTCCGGTACCTCTGGGGCCAACGTCCTGACTTTC

D: TRBD2
V: TRBV28
size: NA
J: TRBJ2-1
CDR3: CASSTPTSQSPSDEQFF
DNA: TGTGCCAGCAGTACTCCGACTAGCCAAAGCCCGAGCGATGAGCAGTTCTTC

D: NA
V: TRBV7-8
size: NA
J: TRBJ2-1
CDR3: CASSLEVFSNEQFF
DNA: TGTGCCAGCAGCTTAGAGGTGTTCTCCAATGAGCAGTTCTTC

D: NA
V: TRBV12-3/TRBV12-4
size: many
J: TRBJ1-1
CDR3: CASSLGFGSGGFF
DNA: TGTGCCAGCAGTTTAGGGTTCGGGAGCGGGGGATTCTTT

D: NA
V: TRBV7-9
size: NA
J: TRBJ1-1
CDR3: CASSFFIDSTEAFF
DNA: TGTGCCAGCAGCTTTTTTATAGATAGCACTGAAGCTTTCTTT

D: NA
V: TRBV12-3/TRBV12-4
size: many
J: TRBJ2-4
CDR3: CASSLGDFGGGTKNIQYF
DNA: TGTGCCAGCAGTTTAGGGGACTTCGGGGGAGGAACCAAAAACATTCAGTACTTC

D: NA
V: TRBV11-2
size: many
J: TRBJ2-1
CDR3: CASTRKRSSYNEQFF
DNA: TGTGCCAGCACCAGAAAGCGGAGCTCCTACAATGAGCAGTTCTTC

D: NA
V: TRBV11-2
size: many
J: TRBJ2-3
CDR3: CASSLFGLAPDTQYF
DNA: TGTGCCAGCAGCTTATTCGGGCTAGCGCCAGATACGCAGTATTTT

D: NA
V: TRBV28
size: NA
J: TRBJ1-5
CDR3: CARSGNQPQHF
DNA: TGTGCCAGGAGTGGCAATCAGCCCCAGCATTTT

D: TRBD1
V: TRBV12-5
size: NA
J: TRBJ1-4
CDR3: CASGLGTGSNEKLFF
DNA: TGTGCTAGTGGTTTGGGGACAGGATCAAATGAAAAACTGTTTTTT

D: NA
V: TRBV12-3/TRBV12-4
size: NA
J: TRBJ1-2
CDR3: CACTRGGPVGYTF
DNA: TGTGCCTGCACCCGAGGAGGGCCAGTTGGCTACACCTTC

D: NA
V: TRBV7-6
size: NA
J: TRBJ1-1
CDR3: CASSLYKGRRLTEAFF
DNA: TGTGCCAGCAGCTTATATAAGGGGAGGAGGTTAACTGAAGCTTTCTTT

D: NA
V: TRBV4-1
size: NA
J: TRBJ1-5
CDR3: CASSSLNTVNQPQHF
DNA: TGCGCCAGCAGCTCATTAAATACAGTCAATCAGCCCCAGCATTTT

D: NA
V: TRBV11-2
size: NA
J: TRBJ2-1
CDR3: CATSSGRGLFF
DNA: TGTGCCACCAGCTCAGGACGTGGTCTTTTCTTC

D: NA
V: TRBV6-5
size: many
J: TRBJ2-6
CDR3: CASTISPGAGANVLTF
DNA: TGTGCCAGCACTATATCTCCGGGGGCTGGGGCCAACGTCCTGACTTTC

D: TRBD2
V: TRBV6-5
size: NA
J: TRBJ2-1
CDR3: CAGSSILGRRGDNEQFF
DNA: TGTGCCGGCAGTTCCATACTAGGTCGGCGGGGGGACAATGAGCAGTTCTTC

D: NA
V: TRBV12-3/TRBV12-4
size: NA
J: TRBJ2-3
CDR3: CASSYQYADTRYF
DNA: TGTGCCAGCAGTTATCAGTACGCAGATACACGGTATTTT

D: TRBD1
V: TRBV12-3/TRBV12-4
size: NA
J: TRBJ2-7
CDR3: CASSLGPEQGYDEQYF
DNA: TGTGCCAGCAGCTTAGGGCCGGAACAGGGGTACGACGAGCAGTACTTC

D: NA
V: TRBV11-2
size: once
J: TRBJ2-3
CDR3: CASSLDSMRDTQYF
DNA: TGTGCCAGCAGCTTAGATAGTATGAGAGATACGCAGTATTTT

D: TRBD2
V: TRBV25-1
size: once
J: TRBJ2-1
CDR3: CASQTQAGVASEQFF
DNA: TGTGCCAGCCAAACTCAGGCGGGAGTTGCCAGTGAGCAGTTCTTC

D: TRBD2
V: TRBV5-4
size: NA
J: TRBJ2-7
CDR3: CASSYKAGVSVREQYF
DNA: TGTGCCAGCAGTTATAAAGCGGGAGTGAGTGTACGGGAGCAGTACTTC

D: NA
V: TRBV5-6
size: NA
J: TRBJ2-1
CDR3: CASSSGPPEQFF
DNA: TGTGCCAGCAGCTCCGGGCCCCCTGAGCAGTTCTTC

D: NA
V: TRBV7-3
size: NA
J: TRBJ2-3
CDR3: CASSSLGAGTDTQYF
DNA: TGTGCCAGCAGCTCACTTGGGGCTGGCACAGATACACAGTATTTT

D: TRBD2
V: TRBV4-2
size: once
J: TRBJ2-7
CDR3: CARSQYDYSGVAYEQYF
DNA: TGTGCCAGGAGCCAATATGACTATAGCGGGGTCGCCTACGAGCAGTACTTC

D: NA
V: TRBV4-3
size: NA
J: TRBJ1-4
CDR3: CASSQGLGGSREKLFF
DNA: TGCGCCAGCAGCCAAGGTCTCGGGGGGTCGCGGGAAAAACTGTTTTTT

D: TRBD1
V: TRBV6-1
size: NA
J: TRBJ2-5
CDR3: CASSGAFSTGIQETQYF
DNA: TGTGCCAGCAGTGGGGCCTTCTCGACAGGGATCCAAGAGACCCAGTACTTC

D: NA
V: TRBV12-3/TRBV12-4
size: few
J: TRBJ2-3
CDR3: CASSWVVSTDTQYF
DNA: TGTGCCAGCAGTTGGGTCGTCAGCACAGATACGCAGTATTTT

D: NA
V: TRBV11-2
size: NA
J: TRBJ2-1
CDR3: CASSLDRGHNEQLF
DNA: TGTGCCAGCAGCTTGGATAGAGGCCACAATGAGCAGCTCTTC

D: NA
V: TRBV11-2
size: NA
J: TRBJ1-1
CDR3: CAGSLDMLAGRRTESFF
DNA: TGTGCCGGCAGCCTAGATATGTTGGCAGGGAGGCGCACTGAATCTTTCTTT

D: NA
V: TRBV7-9
size: few
J: TRBJ2-7
CDR3: CASSLGISGEQYF
DNA: TGTGCCAGCAGCTTAGGTATTAGCGGCGAGCAGTACTTC

D: TRBD1
V: TRBV14
size: NA
J: TRBJ2-5
CDR3: CASSQANRGMPHYF
DNA: TGTGCCAGCAGCCAAGCCAACAGGGGGATGCCCCATTACTTC

D: NA
V: TRBV28
size: NA
J: TRBJ2-7
CDR3: CASSQSAYDQYF
DNA: TGTGCCAGCAGTCAATCGGCCTACGATCAGTACTTC

D: NA
V: TRBV7-9
size: few
J: TRBJ1-5
CDR3: CASDGGNQPQHF
DNA: TGTGCCAGTGACGGGGGAAATCAGCCCCAGCATTTT

D: TRBD1
V: TRBV4-2
size: few
J: TRBJ1-4
CDR3: CASSHQGAKANEKLFF
DNA: TGTGCCAGCAGCCACCAGGGGGCGAAGGCTAATGAAAAACTGTTTTTT

D: NA
V: TRBV5-6
size: NA
J: TRBJ2-1
CDR3: CASSLISEQFF
DNA: TGTGCCAGCAGCCTGATTAGTGAGCAGTTCTTC

D: NA
V: TRBV11-3
size: many
J: TRBJ2-2
CDR3: CASSSTGTGELFF
DNA: TGTGCCAGCAGCTCCACAGGGACCGGGGAGCTGTTTTTT

D: NA
V: TRBV13
size: NA
J: TRBJ2-7
CDR3: CASSWAPGQAVEQYF
DNA: TGTGCCAGCAGCTGGGCCCCGGGACAAGCTGTCGAGCAGTACTTC

D: NA
V: TRBV6-5
size: NA
J: TRBJ2-4
CDR3: CASSLGRTKAGNIQYF
DNA: TGTGCCAGCAGCCTGGGACGGACCAAAGCCGGAAACATTCAGTACTTC

D: NA
V: TRBV29-1
size: many
J: TRBJ1-2
CDR3: CSVARGTIGGYGYTF
DNA: TGCAGCGTCGCCCGCGGGACCATCGGGGGCTATGGCTACACCTTC